The entry below gives a single T cell receptor (beta chain) sequence along with its context. This record belongs to a study of blood T cell repertoires in COVID-19. Assay used: immunoSEQ multiplex PCR; TCRdb lists only in-frame clones, some missing. The sample holds about 250,000 clones; about four fifths are singletons and the top ten take about 8.9%. The CDR3 sequence is 13 residues long. Germline V lookup: CDR1 LNHDA, CDR2 SQIVND (reference sequence). The V and J ends lost 8 bases and 4 bases respectively, with 12 bases between them. What was sequenced was peripheral blood. The sequence was obtained from a man older than 75 with acute or convalescent COVID-19. This chain uses TRBV19 with TRBJ1-3, with a weak D call TRBD1 (6 bases). The CDR3 bases are TGTGCCAGTCGACAGGACTTGGGAAACACCATATATTTT. Translation gives CASRQDLGNTIYF.